These T cell receptor beta chains were read from a single sample in a study of blood T cell repertoires in COVID-19. Libraries were prepared by immunoSEQ multiplex PCR; TCRdb keeps only in-frame clonotypes and omits some of them. The table lists over 120,000 clones, around 73% of them singletons. The sample comprised PBMCs or T cells enriched from blood (not recorded which). Receptors were obtained from a woman aged 50 to 60 who had recovered from COVID-19. Each CDR3 is given with its conserved first and last residue. The order of the fields is CDR3 protein, CDR3 DNA, J gene, V gene, clone size, D gene. The D gene is left open where the match is weak. Not every row has a clone size; where given, it reads once, few, many or a size class.

CDR3aa: CASSLALAGTYNEQFF
CDR3nt: TGTGCCAGCAGCTTAGCCCTAGCGGGGACCTACAATGAGCAGTTCTTC
j_gene: TRBJ2-1
v_gene: TRBV7-9
abundance: many
d_gene: TRBD2

CDR3aa: CASSRRTGALNSPLHF
CDR3nt: TGTGCCAGTAGTAGAAGGACAGGAGCCCTAAATTCACCCCTCCACTTT
j_gene: TRBJ1-6
v_gene: TRBV19
abundance: many
d_gene: TRBD1

CDR3aa: CASTSGQNNQPQHF
CDR3nt: TGTGCCAGCACCTCCGGACAGAACAATCAGCCCCAGCATTTT
j_gene: TRBJ1-5
v_gene: TRBV7-9
abundance: NA
d_gene: NA

CDR3aa: CASGYGSNTGELFF
CDR3nt: TGTGCCAGCGGTTACGGGAGCAACACCGGGGAGCTGTTTTTT
j_gene: TRBJ2-2
v_gene: TRBV5-4
abundance: NA
d_gene: NA

CDR3aa: CASSLRTSGGVDIQYF
CDR3nt: TGTGCCAGCAGTTTAAGGACTAGCGGGGGGGTCGACATTCAGTACTTC
j_gene: TRBJ2-4
v_gene: TRBV28
abundance: NA
d_gene: TRBD2

CDR3aa: CASSPRGGRLNTEAFF
CDR3nt: TGTGCCAGCTCACCACGGGGGGGCAGGTTGAACACTGAAGCTTTCTTT
j_gene: TRBJ1-1
v_gene: TRBV18
abundance: NA
d_gene: NA

CDR3aa: CASFGWAGGNSPLHF
CDR3nt: TGTGCCAGCTTCGGCTGGGCAGGGGGCAATTCACCCCTCCACTTT
j_gene: TRBJ1-6
v_gene: TRBV28
abundance: NA
d_gene: TRBD1

CDR3aa: CASSESGDYGYTF
CDR3nt: TGTGCCAGCAGTGAAAGCGGGGACTATGGCTACACCTTC
j_gene: TRBJ1-2
v_gene: TRBV6-1
abundance: NA
d_gene: NA

CDR3aa: CASSLPRDRATYGYTF
CDR3nt: TGTGCCAGCAGCCTACCCCGGGACAGGGCAACCTATGGCTACACCTTC
j_gene: TRBJ1-2
v_gene: TRBV28
abundance: NA
d_gene: TRBD1

CDR3aa: CASSQNPGTGELFF
CDR3nt: TGTGCCAGCAGCCAAAACCCGGGGACCGGGGAGCTGTTTTTT
j_gene: TRBJ2-2
v_gene: TRBV3-1/TRBV3-2
abundance: once
d_gene: NA

CDR3aa: CASSSALAGGTDTQYF
CDR3nt: TGTGCCAGCAGTTCTGCACTAGCGGGGGGCACAGATACGCAGTATTTT
j_gene: TRBJ2-3
v_gene: TRBV27
abundance: NA
d_gene: TRBD2

CDR3aa: CAGKGQDYNQPQHF
CDR3nt: TGTGCCGGAAAGGGGCAGGACTACAATCAGCCCCAGCATTTT
j_gene: TRBJ1-5
v_gene: TRBV28
abundance: NA
d_gene: NA

CDR3aa: CASSFTEGAYTEAFF
CDR3nt: TGTGCCAGCAGTTTTACGGAGGGCGCCTACACTGAAGCTTTCTTT
j_gene: TRBJ1-1
v_gene: TRBV28
abundance: NA
d_gene: NA

CDR3aa: CASSFWAERNSPLHF
CDR3nt: TGTGCCAGCAGCTTTTGGGCAGAAAGGAATTCACCCCTCCACTTT
j_gene: TRBJ1-6
v_gene: TRBV7-9
abundance: NA
d_gene: NA

CDR3aa: CASSAGQGDQPQHF
CDR3nt: TGTGCCAGCAGCGCGGGACAGGGGGATCAGCCCCAGCATTTT
j_gene: TRBJ1-5
v_gene: TRBV28
abundance: NA
d_gene: TRBD1

CDR3aa: CAISERKVTGDIAEKLFF
CDR3nt: TGTGCCATCAGTGAGAGGAAGGTGACAGGGGATATTGCTGAAAAACTGTTTTTT
j_gene: TRBJ1-4
v_gene: TRBV10-3
abundance: NA
d_gene: TRBD1

CDR3aa: CASSSSGKIDTQYF
CDR3nt: TGTGCCAGCAGCTCGTCAGGGAAGATAGATACGCAGTATTTT
j_gene: TRBJ2-3
v_gene: TRBV5-4
abundance: NA
d_gene: NA

CDR3aa: CASSENGAAYEQYF
CDR3nt: TGTGCCAGCAGTGAAAACGGTGCGGCCTACGAGCAGTACTTC
j_gene: TRBJ2-7
v_gene: TRBV6-1
abundance: NA
d_gene: NA

CDR3aa: CSVVPTGNQPQHF
CDR3nt: TGCAGCGTTGTTCCCACAGGGAATCAGCCCCAGCATTTT
j_gene: TRBJ1-5
v_gene: TRBV29-1
abundance: NA
d_gene: NA

CDR3aa: CASSSPSAGAREQYF
CDR3nt: TGTGCCAGCAGTTCCCCCTCGGCAGGGGCTCGTGAGCAGTACTTC
j_gene: TRBJ2-7
v_gene: TRBV28
abundance: NA
d_gene: NA

CDR3aa: CASHRNNMNTEAFF
CDR3nt: TGTGCCAGCCACAGGAATAATATGAACACTGAAGCTTTCTTT
j_gene: TRBJ1-1
v_gene: TRBV6-5
abundance: NA
d_gene: NA

CDR3aa: CASSGWDTVNTEAFF
CDR3nt: TGTGCCAGCAGTGGGTGGGACACCGTGAACACTGAAGCTTTCTTT
j_gene: TRBJ1-1
v_gene: TRBV2
abundance: NA
d_gene: NA

CDR3aa: CASSPGSVTDTQYF
CDR3nt: TGTGCCAGCAGCCCAGGATCTGTCACAGATACGCAGTATTTT
j_gene: TRBJ2-3
v_gene: TRBV13
abundance: NA
d_gene: NA

CDR3aa: CASSLFAGGFPEQYF
CDR3nt: TGTGCCAGCAGCTTATTTGCGGGGGGGTTTCCCGAGCAGTACTTC
j_gene: TRBJ2-7
v_gene: TRBV7-2
abundance: NA
d_gene: TRBD2

CDR3aa: CASSPGGENTEAFF
CDR3nt: TGTGCCAGCAGTCCTGGGGGGGAAAACACTGAAGCTTTCTTT
j_gene: TRBJ1-1
v_gene: TRBV5-4
abundance: NA
d_gene: NA

CDR3aa: CASSVQGSTDTQYF
CDR3nt: TGTGCCAGTAGTGTACAGGGGTCTACAGATACGCAGTATTTT
j_gene: TRBJ2-3
v_gene: TRBV19
abundance: NA
d_gene: TRBD1

CDR3aa: CASSRTDRGTNGYTF
CDR3nt: TGTGCCAGCAGCCGCACGGACAGGGGAACAAATGGCTACACCTTC
j_gene: TRBJ1-2
v_gene: TRBV3-1/TRBV3-2
abundance: NA
d_gene: TRBD1

CDR3aa: CASSESRRNTEAFF
CDR3nt: TGTGCCAGCAGTGAAAGCAGGCGGAACACTGAAGCTTTCTTT
j_gene: TRBJ1-1
v_gene: TRBV2
abundance: NA
d_gene: NA